This T cell receptor beta chain was captured by sequencing in a study of T cell changes during pregnancy in multiple sclerosis. This clone was detected only once. Profiling relied on immunoSEQ multiplex PCR, and the TCRdb table lists in-frame clones only, not all of them. The top ten hold around 6.2% of the sample, which has roughly 28,000 clones, about 89% seen once. The CDR3 contains 13 residues. V was trimmed by 5 bases and J by 0 bases, leaving 8 bases between them. Germline V gene sequence: CDR1 MDHEN, CDR2 SYDVKM. This specimen was CD8+ T cells from peripheral blood mononuclear cells, taken before pregnancy. J is TRBJ2-7 and V is TRBV28; TRBD2 might be the D (5 bases). This receptor was taken from a female donor with multiple sclerosis, enrolled in a pregnancy study. The CDR3 loop reads CASSVASSYEQYF. In nucleotides, the CDR3 is TGTGCCAGCAGTGTAGCGAGCTCCTACGAGCAGTACTTC.